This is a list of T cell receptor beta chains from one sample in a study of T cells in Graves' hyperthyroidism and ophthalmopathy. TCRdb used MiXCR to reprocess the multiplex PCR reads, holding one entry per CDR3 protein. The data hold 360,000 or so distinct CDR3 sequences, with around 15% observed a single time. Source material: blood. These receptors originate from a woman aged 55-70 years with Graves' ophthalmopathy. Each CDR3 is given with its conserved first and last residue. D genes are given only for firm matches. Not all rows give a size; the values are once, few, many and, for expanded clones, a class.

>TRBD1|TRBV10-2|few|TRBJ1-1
CASSESNRGLNTEAFF
TGCGCCAGCAGTGAGTCGAACAGGGGGCTGAACACTGAAGCTTTCTTT
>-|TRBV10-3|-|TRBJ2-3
CAISESGGYPSTDTQYF
TGTGCCATCAGTGAGTCTGGGGGCTACCCTAGCACAGATACGCAGTATTTT
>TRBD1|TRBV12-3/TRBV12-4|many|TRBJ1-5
CASSLGVGTGNQPQHF
TGTGCCAGCAGTTTAGGGGTGGGGACAGGCAATCAGCCCCAGCATTTT
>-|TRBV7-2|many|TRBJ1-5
CASSRAMNQPQHF
TGTGCCAGCAGCAGGGCCATGAATCAGCCCCAGCATTTT
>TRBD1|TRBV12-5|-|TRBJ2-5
CASGLDRTGGQETQYF
TGTGCTAGTGGTTTGGATAGGACAGGGGGCCAAGAGACCCAGTACTTC
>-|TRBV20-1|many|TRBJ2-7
CSARPDSTYEQYF
TGCAGTGCTAGACCAGACAGCACCTACGAGCAGTACTTC
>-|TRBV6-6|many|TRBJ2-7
CASSYPPGEGDEQYF
TGTGCCAGCAGTTACCCCCCGGGGGAAGGGGACGAGCAGTACTTC
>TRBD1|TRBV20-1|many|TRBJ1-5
CSARGTGGFQPQHF
TGCAGTGCTAGAGGGACAGGGGGCTTTCAGCCCCAGCATTTT
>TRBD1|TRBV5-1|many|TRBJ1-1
CASSTRTGLTEAFF
TGCGCCAGCAGCACCCGGACAGGGCTCACTGAAGCTTTCTTT
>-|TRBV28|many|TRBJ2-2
CASSLGWGAMYTGELFF
TGTGCCAGCAGTTTAGGTTGGGGGGCAATGTACACCGGGGAGCTGTTTTTT
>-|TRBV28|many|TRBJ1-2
CASSPLDSASSNYGYTF
TGTGCCAGCAGTCCGTTGGACAGCGCCTCATCTAACTATGGCTACACCTTC
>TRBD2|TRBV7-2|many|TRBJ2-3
CASSATSGRGGDTQYF
TGTGCCAGCAGCGCGACTAGCGGGAGGGGAGGGGATACGCAGTATTTT
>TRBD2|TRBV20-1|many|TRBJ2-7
CSASSLAGTRNEQYF
TGCAGTGCTAGTTCTTTAGCGGGAACAAGGAACGAGCAGTACTTC
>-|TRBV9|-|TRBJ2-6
CASGQGSGANVLTF
TGTGCCAGCGGCCAGGGCTCTGGGGCCAACGTCCTGACTTTC
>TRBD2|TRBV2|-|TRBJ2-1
CASSGLAGPYNEQFF
TGTGCCAGCAGTGGCCTAGCGGGCCCCTACAATGAGCAGTTCTTC
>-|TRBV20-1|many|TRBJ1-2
CSAREAQGVLWGYTF
TGCAGTGCTAGAGAAGCGCAGGGTGTACTTTGGGGCTACACCTTC
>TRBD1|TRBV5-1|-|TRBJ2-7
CASSLVDRGNYEQYF
TGCGCCAGCAGCTTGGTGGACAGGGGGAACTACGAGCAGTACTTC
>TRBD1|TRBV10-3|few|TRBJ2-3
CAINQGATDTQYF
TGTGCCATCAATCAGGGGGCAACAGATACGCAGTATTTT
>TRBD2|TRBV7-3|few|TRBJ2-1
CASSWGLAGGPYNEQFF
TGTGCCAGCAGCTGGGGACTAGCGGGAGGACCCTACAATGAGCAGTTCTTC
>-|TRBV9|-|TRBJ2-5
CASSVATTRETQYF
TGTGCCAGCAGCGTAGCTACCACTAGGGAGACCCAGTACTTC
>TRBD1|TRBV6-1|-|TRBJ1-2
CASSADRVIYGYTF
TGTGCCAGCAGCGCAGACAGGGTGATCTATGGCTACACCTTC
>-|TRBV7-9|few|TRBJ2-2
CAPGLMEGMNPGELFF
TGTGCCCCAGGGCTTATGGAGGGGATGAATCCCGGGGAGCTGTTTTTT
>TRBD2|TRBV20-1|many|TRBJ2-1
CSADRARTSGRSNEQFF
TGCAGTGCCGATAGAGCGCGGACTAGCGGGAGAAGCAATGAGCAGTTCTTC
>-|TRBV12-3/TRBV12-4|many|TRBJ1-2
CASSLTPGRNTNYGYTF
TGTGCCAGCAGTTTAACCCCGGGACGGAACACTAACTATGGCTACACCTTC
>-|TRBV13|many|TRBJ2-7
CASSRTGGVGSYEQYF
TGTGCCAGCAGCCGAACAGGCGGGGTGGGTTCCTACGAGCAGTACTTC
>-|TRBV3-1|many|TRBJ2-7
CASTGAGNEQYF
TGTGCCAGCACCGGGGCGGGAAACGAGCAGTACTTC
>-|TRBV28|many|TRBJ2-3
CASSRDIDHTDTQYF
TGTGCCAGCAGTAGAGACATCGATCACACAGATACGCAGTATTTT
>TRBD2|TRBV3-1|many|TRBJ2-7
CASSQDLSGREGEQYF
TGTGCCAGCAGCCAAGATCTTAGCGGGAGGGAAGGCGAGCAGTACTTC
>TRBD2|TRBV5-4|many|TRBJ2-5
CASSPGGASGNQETQYF
TGTGCCAGCAGCCCCGGAGGTGCTAGCGGAAATCAAGAGACCCAGTACTTC
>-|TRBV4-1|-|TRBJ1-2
CASSQDGVYGYTF
TGCGCCAGCAGCCAAGATGGTGTCTATGGCTACACCTTC
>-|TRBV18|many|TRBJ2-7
CASSMTRIYEQYF
TGTGCCAGCTCCATGACTAGGATCTACGAGCAGTACTTC